This T cell receptor beta chain was recovered during a study of identical twins. This clonotype came up many times. Its antigen remains unknown. V lost 0 bases and J 5 bases, leaving 11 bases between the germline ends. The CDR3 loop spans 14 amino acids. CDR1 is SGHRS and CDR2 is YFSETQ in the germline V gene. Study-level findings and limits: Fewer insertions marked abundant cord blood beta clonotypes; young adult naive trended weakly, memory not at all.

One entry per CDR3 protein results from TCRdb running MiXCR on the 5' RACE reads. Here the sample spans approximately 550,000 distinct CDR3 sequences, around 22% being singletons. This sample was also put to use in a study of yellow fever vaccine responses in identical twins.

This receptor was taken from a woman between 18 and 30 years old in good health. The specimen was CD4+ T cells sorted from blood. The chain recombines TRBV5-1 with TRBJ1-1, with a possible D match to TRBD1 (6 bases). CDR3 bases: TGCGCCAGCAGCTTGGAGACAGGAGGAACTGAAGCTTTCTTT. This gives the protein CASSLETGGTEAFF.